One and the same sample provided the 2 T cell receptor beta chains below, sequenced in a study of CD8+ T cells in alopecia areata. Extracted RNA was reverse transcribed, and the resulting cDNA served as sequencing template. Sequencing used immunoSEQ multiplex PCR; TCRdb keeps in-frame clones, though not all of them. The sample holds 140,000 or so clones, 62% seen once. Sequences were obtained from CD8+ T cells sorted from blood. These receptors were taken from a human donor in good health.

The rearrangement links TRBV4-1 to TRBJ2-3; D is unclear. The ends were cut back, 4 bases at V and 4 bases at J, with 15 bases in the middle. This CDR3 is 15 amino acids long. The germline V gene encodes CDR1 MGHRA and CDR2 YSYEKL. CDR3 sequence reads: CASSRTSAAADTQYF. The DNA of the CDR3 is TGCGCCAGCAGCCGTACCTCGGCCGCCGCAGATACGCAGTATTTT.

V usage is TRBV9 and J usage is TRBJ1-1; D not resolved. V was shortened by 0 bases and J by 1 base, with 7 bases between the two germline ends. The CDR3 has 14 residues. CDR1 and CDR2 from the germline V gene are SGDLS and YYNGEE. The CDR3: CASSVATGNTEAFF. CDR3 coding DNA: TGTGCCAGCAGCGTAGCTACGGGGAACACTGAAGCTTTCTTT.